This T cell receptor beta chain stems from a study of identifying expanded T cells in peripheral blood. Here immunoSEQ multiplex PCR was the method, and the copy in TCRdb shows in-frame clones only, minus some. The table lists more than 85,000 clones, approximately 90% of them singletons, with around 8.3% in the top ten. The sequence was collected from a person aged 18 to 75 in good health. The sample comprised blood.

This CDR3 reads CASKSGLAGQETQYF. The CDR3 bases are TGTGCCAGCAAGTCCGGACTAGCGGGACAAGAGACCCAGTACTTC. This chain joins TRBV6-5 and TRBJ2-5; 12 nucleotides agree with TRBD2. Germline V gene lookup returns CDR1 MNHEY and CDR2 SVGAGI. The CDR3 length is 15 residues. The trim removed 7 bases at V and 2 bases at J, leaving 5 bases unmatched.